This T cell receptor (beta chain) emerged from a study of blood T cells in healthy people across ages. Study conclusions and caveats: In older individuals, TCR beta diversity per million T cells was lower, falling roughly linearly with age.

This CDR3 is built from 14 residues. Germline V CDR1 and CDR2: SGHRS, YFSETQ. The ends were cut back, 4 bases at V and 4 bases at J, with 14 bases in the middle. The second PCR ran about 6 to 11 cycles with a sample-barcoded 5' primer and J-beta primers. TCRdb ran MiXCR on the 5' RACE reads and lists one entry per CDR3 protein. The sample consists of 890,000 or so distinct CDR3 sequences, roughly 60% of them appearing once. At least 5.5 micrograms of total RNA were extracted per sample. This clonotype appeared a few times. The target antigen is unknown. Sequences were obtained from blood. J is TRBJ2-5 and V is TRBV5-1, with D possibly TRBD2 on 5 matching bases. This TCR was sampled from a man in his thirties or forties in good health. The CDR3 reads CASSLTAAGETQYF. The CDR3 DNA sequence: TGCGCCAGCAGCCTGACGGCGGCGGGAGAGACCCAGTACTTC.